The entry below gives a single T cell receptor (beta chain) sequence along with its context. Its antigen is as yet unknown. The sample belongs to a study of OX40 agonist ivuxolimab in advanced cancers. J was trimmed by 7 bases and V by 2 bases; bases with no gene match: 7. This CDR3 region has 14 residues. Germline values: CDR1 MNHEY, CDR2 SVGAGI. Using immunoSEQ multiplex PCR, the repertoire was profiled, and TCRdb retains in-frame clones only, with some absent. The sample has 50,000 to 65,000 clones, approximately 88% seen once. General observations from the study: Relative to CD4+, CD8+ T cells held more expanded clones on average. Within 6 weeks, CD4+ and CD8+ blood T cells expanded clonally at 0.1 to 3.0 mg/kg.

The chain has TRBV6-5 and TRBJ1-2; 7 positions match TRBD1. Sequences were derived from CD4+ or CD8+ T cells sorted from blood, sampled in a trial of the OX40 agonist ivuxolimab. The sequence derives from an adult with an advanced solid tumor such as melanoma, head and neck, liver or kidney cancer. In nucleotides, the CDR3 is TGTGCCAGCAGTTACGGAGACAGGGCGACTGGCTACACCTTC. Its translation is CASSYGDRATGYTF.